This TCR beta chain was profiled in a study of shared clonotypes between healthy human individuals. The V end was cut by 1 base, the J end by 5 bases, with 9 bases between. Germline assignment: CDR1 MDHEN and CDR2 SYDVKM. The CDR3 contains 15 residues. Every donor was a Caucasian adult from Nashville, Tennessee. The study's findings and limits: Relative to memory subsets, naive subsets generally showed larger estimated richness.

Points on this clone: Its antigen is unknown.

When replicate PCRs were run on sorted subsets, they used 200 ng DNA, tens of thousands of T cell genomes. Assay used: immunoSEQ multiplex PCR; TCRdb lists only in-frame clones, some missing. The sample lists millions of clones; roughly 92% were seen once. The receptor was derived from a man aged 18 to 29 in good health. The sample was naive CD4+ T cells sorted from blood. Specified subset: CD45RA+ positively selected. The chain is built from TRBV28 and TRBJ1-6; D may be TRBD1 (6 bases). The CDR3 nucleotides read TGTGCCAGCAGTTTATCGGCAGGGGATAATTCACCCCTCCACTTT. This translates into CASSLSAGDNSPLHF.